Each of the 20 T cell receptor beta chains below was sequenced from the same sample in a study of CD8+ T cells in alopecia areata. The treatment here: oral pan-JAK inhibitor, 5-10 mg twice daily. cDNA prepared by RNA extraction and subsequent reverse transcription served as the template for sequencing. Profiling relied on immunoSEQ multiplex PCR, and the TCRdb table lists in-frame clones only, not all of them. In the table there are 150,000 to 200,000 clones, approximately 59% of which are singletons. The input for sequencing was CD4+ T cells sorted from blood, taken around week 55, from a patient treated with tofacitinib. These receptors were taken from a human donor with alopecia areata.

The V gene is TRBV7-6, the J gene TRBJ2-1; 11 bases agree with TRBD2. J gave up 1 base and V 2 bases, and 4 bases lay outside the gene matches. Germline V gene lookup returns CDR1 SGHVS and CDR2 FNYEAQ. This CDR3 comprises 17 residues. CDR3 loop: CASSLSVAGGSYNEQFF. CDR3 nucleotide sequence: TGTGCCAGCAGCTTATCCGTAGCGGGGGGGTCCTACAATGAGCAGTTCTTC.

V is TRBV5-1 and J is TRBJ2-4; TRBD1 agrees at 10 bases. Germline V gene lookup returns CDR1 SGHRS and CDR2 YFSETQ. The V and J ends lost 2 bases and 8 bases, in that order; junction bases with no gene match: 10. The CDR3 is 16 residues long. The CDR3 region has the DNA TGCGCCAGCAGCTTTGGCGGGACAGGGGAGATGGACATTCAGTACTTC. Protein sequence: CASSFGGTGEMDIQYF.

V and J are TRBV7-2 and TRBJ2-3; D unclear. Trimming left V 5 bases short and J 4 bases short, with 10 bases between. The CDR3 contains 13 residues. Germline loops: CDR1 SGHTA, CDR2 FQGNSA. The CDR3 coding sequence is TGTGCCAGCAGCCCGGGTGGGTCAGATACGCAGTATTTT. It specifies CASSPGGSDTQYF.

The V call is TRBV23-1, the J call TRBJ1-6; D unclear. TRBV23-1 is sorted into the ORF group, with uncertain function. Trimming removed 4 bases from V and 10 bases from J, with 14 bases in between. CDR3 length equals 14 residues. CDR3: CASSLREPLSPLHF. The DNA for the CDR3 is TGCGCCAGCAGTCTCCGGGAGCCTCTCTCACCCCTCCACTTT.

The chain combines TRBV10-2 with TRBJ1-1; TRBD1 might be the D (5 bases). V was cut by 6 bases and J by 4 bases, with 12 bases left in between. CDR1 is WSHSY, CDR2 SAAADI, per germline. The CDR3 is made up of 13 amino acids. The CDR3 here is CASSQRGTTEAFF. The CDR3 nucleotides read TGCGCCAGCAGCCAAAGAGGGACCACTGAAGCTTTCTTT.

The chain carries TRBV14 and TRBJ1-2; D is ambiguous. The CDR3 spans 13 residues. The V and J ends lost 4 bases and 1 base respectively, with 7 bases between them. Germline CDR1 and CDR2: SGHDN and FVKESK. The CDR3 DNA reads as TGTGCCAGCAGCCGTGAAGTTAACTATGGCTACACCTTC. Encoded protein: CASSREVNYGYTF.

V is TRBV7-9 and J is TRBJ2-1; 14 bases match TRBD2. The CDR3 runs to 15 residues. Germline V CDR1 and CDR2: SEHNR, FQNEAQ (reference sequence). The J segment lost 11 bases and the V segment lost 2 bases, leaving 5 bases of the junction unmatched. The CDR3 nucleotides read TGTGCCAGCAGCTTAACCGGGACTAGCGGGGGCAAGCAGTTCTTC. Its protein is CASSLTGTSGGKQFF.

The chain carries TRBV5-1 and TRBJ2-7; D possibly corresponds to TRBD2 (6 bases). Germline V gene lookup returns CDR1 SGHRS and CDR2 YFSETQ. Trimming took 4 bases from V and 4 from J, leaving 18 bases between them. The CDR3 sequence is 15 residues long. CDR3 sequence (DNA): TGCGCCAGCAGCACGGGACTCGCACTGGCGTACGAGCAGTACTTC. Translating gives CASSTGLALAYEQYF.

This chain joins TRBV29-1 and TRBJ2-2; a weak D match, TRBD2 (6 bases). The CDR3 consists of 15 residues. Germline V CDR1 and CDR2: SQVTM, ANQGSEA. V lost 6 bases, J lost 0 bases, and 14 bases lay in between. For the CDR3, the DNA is TGCAGCGTCCTTGGGACTGTCGCGAACACCGGGGAGCTGTTTTTT. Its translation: CSVLGTVANTGELFF.

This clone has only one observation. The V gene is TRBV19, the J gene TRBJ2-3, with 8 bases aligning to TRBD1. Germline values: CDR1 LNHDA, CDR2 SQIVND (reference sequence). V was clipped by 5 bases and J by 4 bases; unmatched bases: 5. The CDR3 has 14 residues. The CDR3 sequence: CASSAGQGPDTQYF. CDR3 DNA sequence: TGTGCCAGTAGTGCCGGACAGGGACCAGATACGCAGTATTTT.

CDR3 DNA: TGTGCCAGCAGTACAGGGGTTAGGGAGACCCAGTACTTC. Protein: CASSTGVRETQYF. The V and J genes are TRBV27 and TRBJ2-5; 7 bases fit TRBD1. CDR1 and CDR2 (germline): MNHEY, SMNVEV (reference sequence). The CDR3 is 13 residues long. V dropped 5 bases and J dropped 5; count of bases not matched to a gene: 5.

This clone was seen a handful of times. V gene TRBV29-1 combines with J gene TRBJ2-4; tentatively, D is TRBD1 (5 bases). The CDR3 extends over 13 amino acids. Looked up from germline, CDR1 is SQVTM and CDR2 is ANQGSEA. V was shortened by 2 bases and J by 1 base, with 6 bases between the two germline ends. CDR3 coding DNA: TGCAGCGTTGAATCAGGGGCCAAAAACATTCAGTACTTC. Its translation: CSVESGAKNIQYF.

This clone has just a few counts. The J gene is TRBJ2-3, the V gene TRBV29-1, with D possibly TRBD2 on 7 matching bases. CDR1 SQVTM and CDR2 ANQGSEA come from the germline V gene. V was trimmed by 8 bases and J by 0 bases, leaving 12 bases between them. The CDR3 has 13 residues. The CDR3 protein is CSLRGRSTDTQYF. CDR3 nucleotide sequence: TGCAGCCTGCGGGGGCGCAGCACAGATACGCAGTATTTT.

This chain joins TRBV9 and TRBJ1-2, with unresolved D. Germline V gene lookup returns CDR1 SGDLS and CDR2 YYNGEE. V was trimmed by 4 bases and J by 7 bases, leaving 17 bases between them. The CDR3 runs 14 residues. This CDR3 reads CASSPGLLEGGYTF. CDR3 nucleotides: TGTGCCAGCAGCCCAGGCCTGCTCGAGGGTGGCTACACCTTC. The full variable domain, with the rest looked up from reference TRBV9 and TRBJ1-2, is DSGVTQTPKHLITATGQRVTLRCSPRSGDLSVYWYQQSLDQGLQFLIQYYNGEERAKGNILERFSAQQFPDLHSELNLSSLELGDSALYFCASSPGLLEGGYTFGSGTRLTVV.

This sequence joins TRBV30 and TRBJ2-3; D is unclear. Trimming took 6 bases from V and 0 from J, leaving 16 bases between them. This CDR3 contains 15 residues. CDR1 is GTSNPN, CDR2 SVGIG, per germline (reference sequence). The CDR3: CACCRTPASTDTQYF. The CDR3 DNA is TGTGCCTGCTGTAGGACCCCAGCTAGCACAGATACGCAGTATTTT. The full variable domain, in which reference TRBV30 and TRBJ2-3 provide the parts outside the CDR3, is SQTIHQWPATLVQPVGSPLSLECTVEGTSNPNLYWYRQAAGRGLQLLFYSVGIGQISSEVPQNLSASRPQDRQFILSSKKLLLSDSGFYLCACCRTPASTDTQYFGPGTRLTVL.

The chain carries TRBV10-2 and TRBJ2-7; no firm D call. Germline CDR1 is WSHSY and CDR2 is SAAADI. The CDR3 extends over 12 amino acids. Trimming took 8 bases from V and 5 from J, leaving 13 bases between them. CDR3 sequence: CASLNRYHEQYF. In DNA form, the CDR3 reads TGCGCCAGCCTCAACAGATACCACGAGCAGTACTTC.

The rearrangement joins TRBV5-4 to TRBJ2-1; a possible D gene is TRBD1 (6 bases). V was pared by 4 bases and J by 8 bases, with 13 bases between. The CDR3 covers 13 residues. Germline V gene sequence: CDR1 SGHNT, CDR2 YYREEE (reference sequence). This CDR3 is CASSVQGSYEQFF. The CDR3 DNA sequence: TGTGCCAGCAGCGTACAGGGTTCCTATGAGCAGTTCTTC.

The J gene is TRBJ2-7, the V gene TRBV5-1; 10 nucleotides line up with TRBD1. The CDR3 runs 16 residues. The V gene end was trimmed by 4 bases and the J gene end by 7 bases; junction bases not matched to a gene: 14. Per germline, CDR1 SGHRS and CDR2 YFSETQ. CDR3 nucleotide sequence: TGCGCCAGCAGCCGACTGGGGACAGGGGTCTCGGAGGAGCAGTACTTC. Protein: CASSRLGTGVSEEQYF.

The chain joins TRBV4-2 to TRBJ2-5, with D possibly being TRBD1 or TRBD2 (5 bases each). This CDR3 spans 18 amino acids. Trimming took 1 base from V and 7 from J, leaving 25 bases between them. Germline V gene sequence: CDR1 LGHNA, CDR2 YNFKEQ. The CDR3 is CASSQGDPRRVNFGTQYF. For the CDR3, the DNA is TGTGCCAGCAGCCAAGGGGACCCCCGACGGGTAAATTTCGGGACCCAGTACTTC.

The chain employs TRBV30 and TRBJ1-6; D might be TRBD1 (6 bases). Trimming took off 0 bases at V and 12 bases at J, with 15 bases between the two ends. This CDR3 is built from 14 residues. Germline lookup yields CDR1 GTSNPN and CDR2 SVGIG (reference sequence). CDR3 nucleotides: TGTGCCTGGAGTGTAAGGACGGCCAGGGGACCCCTCCACTTT. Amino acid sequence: CAWSVRTARGPLHF.